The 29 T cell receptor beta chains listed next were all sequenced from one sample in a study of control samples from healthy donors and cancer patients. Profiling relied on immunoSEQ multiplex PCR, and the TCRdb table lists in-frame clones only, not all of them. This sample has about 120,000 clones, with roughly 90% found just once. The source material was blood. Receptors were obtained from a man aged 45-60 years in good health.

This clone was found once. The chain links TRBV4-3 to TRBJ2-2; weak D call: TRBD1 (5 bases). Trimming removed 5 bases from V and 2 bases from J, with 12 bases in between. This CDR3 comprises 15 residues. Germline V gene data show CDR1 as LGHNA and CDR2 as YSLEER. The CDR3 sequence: CASSASGSNTGELFF. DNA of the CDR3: TGCGCCAGCAGCGCATCAGGGTCCAACACCGGGGAGCTGTTTTTT.

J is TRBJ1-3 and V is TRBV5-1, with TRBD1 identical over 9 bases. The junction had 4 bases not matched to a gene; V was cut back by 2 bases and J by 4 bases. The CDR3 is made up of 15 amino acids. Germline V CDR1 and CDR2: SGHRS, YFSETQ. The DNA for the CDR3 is TGCGCCAGCAGCTTACAGGGGGCGGAAGGAAACACCATATATTTT. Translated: CASSLQGAEGNTIYF.

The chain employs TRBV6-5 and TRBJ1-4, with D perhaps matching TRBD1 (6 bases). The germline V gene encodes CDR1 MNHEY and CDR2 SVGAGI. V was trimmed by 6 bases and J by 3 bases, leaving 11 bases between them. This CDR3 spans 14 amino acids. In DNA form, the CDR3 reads TGTGCCAGCAGACGGGCAGGGGCTAATGAAAAACTGTTTTTT. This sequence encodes CASRRAGANEKLFF.

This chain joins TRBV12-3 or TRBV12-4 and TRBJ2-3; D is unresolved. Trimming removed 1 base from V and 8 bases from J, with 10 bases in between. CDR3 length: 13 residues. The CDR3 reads CASSLGGQVTQYF. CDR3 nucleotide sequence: TGTGCCAGCAGTTTAGGTGGGCAGGTTACGCAGTATTTT.

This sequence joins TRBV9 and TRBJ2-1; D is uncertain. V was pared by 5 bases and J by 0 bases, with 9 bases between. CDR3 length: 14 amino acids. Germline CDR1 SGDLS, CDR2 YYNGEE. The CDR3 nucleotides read TGTGCCAGCAGGAGGCTGAGCTCCTACAATGAGCAGTTCTTC. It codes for CASRRLSSYNEQFF.

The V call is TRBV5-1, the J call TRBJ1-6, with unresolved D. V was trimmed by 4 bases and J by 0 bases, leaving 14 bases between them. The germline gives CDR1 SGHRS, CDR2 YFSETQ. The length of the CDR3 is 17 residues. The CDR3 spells CASSNTGSSSYNSPLHF. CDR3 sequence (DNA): TGCGCCAGCAGCAACACGGGTTCGAGCTCCTATAATTCACCCCTCCACTTT. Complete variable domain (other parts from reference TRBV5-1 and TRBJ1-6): KAGVTQTPRYLIKTRGQQVTLSCSPISGHRSVSWYQQTPGQGLQFLFEYFSETQRNKGNFPGRFSGRQFSNSRSEMNVSTLELGDSALYLCASSNTGSSSYNSPLHFGNGTRLTVT.

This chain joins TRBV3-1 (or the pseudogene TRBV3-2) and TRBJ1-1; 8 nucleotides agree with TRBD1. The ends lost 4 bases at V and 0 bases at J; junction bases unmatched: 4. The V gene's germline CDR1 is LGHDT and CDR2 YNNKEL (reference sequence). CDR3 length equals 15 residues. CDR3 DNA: TGTGCCAGCAGCCTTAACAGGGGGATGAACACTGAAGCTTTCTTT. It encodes CASSLNRGMNTEAFF.

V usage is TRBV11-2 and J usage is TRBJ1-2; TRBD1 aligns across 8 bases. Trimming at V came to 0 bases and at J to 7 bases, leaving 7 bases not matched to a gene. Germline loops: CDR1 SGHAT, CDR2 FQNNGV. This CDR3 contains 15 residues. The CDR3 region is CASSLEAGGASGYTF. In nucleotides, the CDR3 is TGTGCCAGCAGCTTAGAGGCAGGGGGCGCTTCTGGCTACACCTTC.

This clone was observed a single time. This CDR3 reads CASSSPGQGRIDYEQYF. The CDR3 region has the DNA TGTGCCAGCAGTTCCCCCGGACAGGGAAGGATCGACTACGAGCAGTACTTC. The rearrangement links TRBV28 to TRBJ2-7, with 8 positions matching TRBD1. Unmatched junction bases numbered 14, after V lost 4 bases and J lost 3 bases. This CDR3 has 17 residues. From germline, CDR1 is MDHEN and CDR2 SYDVKM.

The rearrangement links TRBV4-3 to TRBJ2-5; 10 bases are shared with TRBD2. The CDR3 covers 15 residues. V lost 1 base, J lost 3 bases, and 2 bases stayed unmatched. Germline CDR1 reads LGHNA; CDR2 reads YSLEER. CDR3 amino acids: CASSQGLAGEETQYF. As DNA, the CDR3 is TGCGCCAGCAGCCAAGGGCTAGCGGGGGAAGAGACCCAGTACTTC.

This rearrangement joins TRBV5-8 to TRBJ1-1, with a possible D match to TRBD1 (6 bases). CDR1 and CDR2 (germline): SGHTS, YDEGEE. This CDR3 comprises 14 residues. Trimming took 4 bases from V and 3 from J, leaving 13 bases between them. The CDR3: CASSKYREDTEAFF. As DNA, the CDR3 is TGTGCCAGCAGCAAGTACAGGGAGGACACTGAAGCTTTCTTT.

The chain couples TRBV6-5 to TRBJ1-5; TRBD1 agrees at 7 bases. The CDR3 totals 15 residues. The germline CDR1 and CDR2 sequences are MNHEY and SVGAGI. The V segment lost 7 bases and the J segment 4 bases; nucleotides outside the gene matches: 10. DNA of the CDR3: TGTGCCAGCACCCCTCCAGGGGGTGGTAATCAGCCCCAGCATTTT. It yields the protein CASTPPGGGNQPQHF.

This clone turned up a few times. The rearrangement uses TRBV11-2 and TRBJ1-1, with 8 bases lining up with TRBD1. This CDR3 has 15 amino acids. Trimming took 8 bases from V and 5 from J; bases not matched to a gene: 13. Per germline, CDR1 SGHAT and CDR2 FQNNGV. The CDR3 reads CASVQGVVGGTEAFF. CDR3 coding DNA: TGTGCCAGCGTACAGGGGGTTGTAGGGGGAACTGAAGCTTTCTTT.

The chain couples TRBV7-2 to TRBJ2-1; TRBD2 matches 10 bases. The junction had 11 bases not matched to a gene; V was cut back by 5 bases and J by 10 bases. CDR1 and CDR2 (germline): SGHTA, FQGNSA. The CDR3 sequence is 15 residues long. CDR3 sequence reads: CASSLGLAGVEEQFF. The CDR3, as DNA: TGTGCCAGCAGCCTAGGGCTAGCGGGGGTAGAGGAGCAGTTCTTC.

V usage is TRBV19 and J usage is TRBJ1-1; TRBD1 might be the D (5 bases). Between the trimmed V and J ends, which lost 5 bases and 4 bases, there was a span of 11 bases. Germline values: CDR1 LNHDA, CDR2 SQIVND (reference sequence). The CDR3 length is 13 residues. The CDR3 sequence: CASSPSGGTEAFF. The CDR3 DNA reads TGTGCCAGTAGTCCCTCGGGGGGCACTGAAGCTTTCTTT.

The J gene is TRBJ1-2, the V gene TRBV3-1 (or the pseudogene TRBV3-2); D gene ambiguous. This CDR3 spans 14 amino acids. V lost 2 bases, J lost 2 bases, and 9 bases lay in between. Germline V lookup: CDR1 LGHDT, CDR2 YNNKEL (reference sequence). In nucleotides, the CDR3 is TGTGCCAGCAGCCAAATGACGGGGAACTATGGCTACACCTTC. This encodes CASSQMTGNYGYTF.

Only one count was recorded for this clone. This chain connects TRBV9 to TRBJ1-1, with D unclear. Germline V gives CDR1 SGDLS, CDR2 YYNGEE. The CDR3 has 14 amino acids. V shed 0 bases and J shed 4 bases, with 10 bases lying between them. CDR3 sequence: CASSVGGSGTEAFF. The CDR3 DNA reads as TGTGCCAGCAGCGTAGGGGGAAGTGGCACTGAAGCTTTCTTT.

The CDR3 reads CASSESSGGALEQYF. In DNA, the CDR3 is TGTGCCAGCAGTGAATCAAGCGGGGGGGCACTCGAGCAGTACTTC. V and J are TRBV2 and TRBJ2-7; 10 bases map to TRBD2. V lost 2 bases and J lost 6; bases outside the gene matches: 7. This CDR3 is built from 15 residues. CDR1 and CDR2 from the germline V gene are SNHLY and FYNNEI.

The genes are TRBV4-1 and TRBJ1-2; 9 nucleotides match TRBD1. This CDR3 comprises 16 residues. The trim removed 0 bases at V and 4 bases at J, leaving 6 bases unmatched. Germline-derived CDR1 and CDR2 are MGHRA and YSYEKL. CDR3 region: CASSQDRGQGFYGYTF. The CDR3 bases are TGCGCCAGCAGCCAAGATAGGGGACAGGGATTCTATGGCTACACCTTC.

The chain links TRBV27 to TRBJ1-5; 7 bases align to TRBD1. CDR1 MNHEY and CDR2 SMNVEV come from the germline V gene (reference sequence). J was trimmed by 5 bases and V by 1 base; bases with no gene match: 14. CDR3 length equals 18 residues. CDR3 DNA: TGTGCCAGCAGTTTATTCGGGGACAGTGGACTCAGCTATCAGCCCCAGCATTTT. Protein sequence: CASSLFGDSGLSYQPQHF.

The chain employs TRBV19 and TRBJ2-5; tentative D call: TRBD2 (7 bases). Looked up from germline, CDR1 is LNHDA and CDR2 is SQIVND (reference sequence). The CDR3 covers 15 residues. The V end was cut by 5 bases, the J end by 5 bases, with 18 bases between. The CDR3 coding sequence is TGTGCCAGTAGTCCCCTAGGGGGGGCTGACGAGACCCAGTACTTC. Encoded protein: CASSPLGGADETQYF.

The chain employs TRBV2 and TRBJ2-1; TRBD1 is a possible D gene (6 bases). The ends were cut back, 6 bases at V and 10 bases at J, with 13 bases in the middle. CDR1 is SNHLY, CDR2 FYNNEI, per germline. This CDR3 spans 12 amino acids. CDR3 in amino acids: CASRPDGTEQFF. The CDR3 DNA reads TGTGCCAGCAGACCTGACGGGACAGAGCAGTTCTTC.

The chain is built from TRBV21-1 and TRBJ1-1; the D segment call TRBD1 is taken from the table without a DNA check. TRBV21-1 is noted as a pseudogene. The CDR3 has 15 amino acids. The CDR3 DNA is TGTGCCAGCAGCAAAGCTGCGACAACGGCCACTGAAGCTTTCTTT. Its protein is CASSKAATTATEAFF.

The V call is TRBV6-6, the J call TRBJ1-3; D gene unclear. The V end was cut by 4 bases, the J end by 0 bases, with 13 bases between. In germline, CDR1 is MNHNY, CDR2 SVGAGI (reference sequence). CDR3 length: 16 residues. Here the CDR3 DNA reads TGTGCCAGCAGTTTAGGGTTTAGGAGCTCTGGAAACACCATATATTTT. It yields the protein CASSLGFRSSGNTIYF.

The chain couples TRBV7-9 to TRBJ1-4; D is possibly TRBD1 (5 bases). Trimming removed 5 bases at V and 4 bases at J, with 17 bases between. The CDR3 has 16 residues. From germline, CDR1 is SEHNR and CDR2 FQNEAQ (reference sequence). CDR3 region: CASSLMGTGINEKLFF. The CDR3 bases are TGTGCCAGCAGCCTTATGGGCACAGGCATTAATGAAAAACTGTTTTTT.

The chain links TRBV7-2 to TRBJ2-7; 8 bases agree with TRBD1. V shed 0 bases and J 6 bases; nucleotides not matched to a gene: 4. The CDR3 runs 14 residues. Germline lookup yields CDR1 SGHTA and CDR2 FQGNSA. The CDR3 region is CASSLAGTGGEQYF. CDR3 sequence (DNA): TGTGCCAGCAGCTTAGCCGGGACAGGCGGCGAGCAGTACTTC.

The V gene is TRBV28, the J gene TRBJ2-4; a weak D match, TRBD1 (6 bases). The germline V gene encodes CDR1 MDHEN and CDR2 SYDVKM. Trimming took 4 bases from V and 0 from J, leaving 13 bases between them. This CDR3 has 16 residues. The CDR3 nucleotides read TGTGCCAGCAGTTCTCGGACAGCCCTAGCCAAAAACATTCAGTACTTC. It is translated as CASSSRTALAKNIQYF.

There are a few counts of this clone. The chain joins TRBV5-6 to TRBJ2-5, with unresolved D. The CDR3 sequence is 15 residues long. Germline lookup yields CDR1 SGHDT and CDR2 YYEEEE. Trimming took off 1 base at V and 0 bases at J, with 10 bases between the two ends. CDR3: CASSLIAVYQETQYF. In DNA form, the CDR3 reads TGTGCCAGCAGCTTGATTGCGGTGTACCAAGAGACCCAGTACTTC.

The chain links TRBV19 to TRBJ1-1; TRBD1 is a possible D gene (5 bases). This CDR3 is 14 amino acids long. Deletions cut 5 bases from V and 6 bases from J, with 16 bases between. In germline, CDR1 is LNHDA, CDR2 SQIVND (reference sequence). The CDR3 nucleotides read TGTGCCAGTAGTCAACGGGGCAGAGTGGCTGAAGCTTTCTTT. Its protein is CASSQRGRVAEAFF.